The following is a TCR beta chain sequence with its context. Its cognate antigen is unknown. Trimming stripped 3 bases from V and 8 bases from J, with 17 bases between. Germline V CDR1 and CDR2: KGHSH, LQKENI. CDR3 length equals 15 residues. These data belong to a study of T cell responses to AZD1222 COVID-19 vaccine. Study observations and caveats: Across spike, vaccine-associated CD4 TCRs were found, dominant at 160-218 and 743-854.

The data were produced by immunoSEQ multiplex PCR, yet TCRdb's version contains in-frame clones alone and is incomplete. The repertoire holds 170,000 or so clones, 85% to 95% seen once, with roughly 0.9% in the top ten. This rearrangement joins TRBV18 to TRBJ1-3; no clear D gene. The receptor was derived from an adult in good health. The source material was peripheral blood, sampled on day 0 of AZD1222 vaccination. CDR3 coding DNA: TGTGCCAGCTCACCTAACACCGAGATGTGGGACACCATATATTTT. Its translation is CASSPNTEMWDTIYF.